The 30 T cell receptor beta chains below were found in one sample sequenced in a study of T cell responses to AZD1222 COVID-19 vaccine. Measured with immunoSEQ multiplex PCR; TCRdb has only the in-frame clones, and not every one. This sample carries 200,000 or so clones, about 94% of them seen once, and the ten largest clones take roughly 0.99%. The sample was peripheral blood, taken 28 days after the second AZD1222 dose. The receptors originated from an adult who received the AZD1222 COVID-19 vaccine.

The chain links TRBV9 to TRBJ1-1; TRBD1 is a possible D gene (5 bases). Between the trimmed V and J ends, which lost 4 bases and 0 bases, there was a span of 28 bases. The CDR3 covers 20 residues. The germline V gene encodes CDR1 SGDLS and CDR2 YYNGEE. The CDR3 DNA sequence: TGTGCCAGCAGCCACGGGACCGGACCAGGAGAGCCGTCAATGAACACTGAAGCTTTCTTT. Encoded protein: CASSHGTGPGEPSMNTEAFF.

The V and J genes are TRBV6-1 and TRBJ2-1; 7 bases are a match to TRBD2. Germline V gene data show CDR1 as MNHNS and CDR2 as SASEGT. The CDR3 has 15 amino acids. V lost 2 bases and J lost 10; bases outside the gene matches: 11. CDR3 region: CASSEHPSGGREQFF. The CDR3 DNA reads TGTGCCAGCAGTGAACACCCTAGCGGTGGGAGGGAGCAGTTCTTC.

V gene TRBV19 combines with J gene TRBJ2-3; possibly TRBD2 for D (5 bases). The CDR3 sequence is 13 residues long. CDR1 and CDR2 (germline): LNHDA, SQIVND (reference sequence). The V end was cut by 3 bases, the J end by 7 bases, with 11 bases between. DNA for the CDR3: TGTGCCAGTAGTATTGGGAGCGTCTATACGCAGTATTTT. Translation: CASSIGSVYTQYF.

The genes are TRBV19 and TRBJ2-5; 10 bases match TRBD1. This CDR3 is 15 amino acids long. From germline, CDR1 is LNHDA and CDR2 SQIVND (reference sequence). Losses at the gene ends were 2 bases for V and 5 bases for J; bases not matched to a gene: 5. CDR3 in DNA: TGTGCCAGTAGTATAAAGGGACAGGGGCGGGAGACCCAGTACTTC. Encoded protein: CASSIKGQGRETQYF.

V and J are TRBV3-1 (or the pseudogene TRBV3-2) and TRBJ1-4, with unresolved D. V lost 1 base to trimming and J lost 3 bases, with 6 bases between them. The CDR3 is 14 amino acids. CDR1 and CDR2 (germline): LGHDT, YNNKEL (reference sequence). The CDR3, as DNA: TGTGCCAGCAGCCAAGCGGTATCTAATGAAAAACTGTTTTTT. Amino acid sequence: CASSQAVSNEKLFF.

The chain employs TRBV4-1 and TRBJ2-1; D is ambiguous. The germline CDR1 and CDR2 sequences are MGHRA and YSYEKL. The CDR3 spans 17 residues. Trimming stripped 1 base from V and 0 bases from J, with 13 bases between. In DNA form, the CDR3 reads TGCGCCAGCAGCCAAGGACCGCGCCCGAGCTCCTACAATGAGCAGTTCTTC. Translating gives CASSQGPRPSSYNEQFF.

J is TRBJ1-5 and V is TRBV25-1; no clear D. This CDR3 contains 14 residues. Germline V gene lookup returns CDR1 MGHDK and CDR2 SYGVNS. V was cut by 1 base and J by 6 bases, with 10 bases left in between. CDR3: CASSELGQRQPQHF. For the CDR3, the DNA is TGTGCCAGCAGTGAATTGGGCCAACGTCAGCCCCAGCATTTT.

This chain connects TRBV19 to TRBJ2-1; 7 bases are shared with TRBD1. The germline V gene encodes CDR1 LNHDA and CDR2 SQIVND (reference sequence). Trimming at V came to 6 bases and at J to 10 bases, leaving 18 bases not matched to a gene. This CDR3 is built from 16 residues. CDR3 nucleotides: TGTGCCAGTAGCACCCTCGACAGGGTCACCTCCCAAGAGCAGTTCTTC. This codes for CASSTLDRVTSQEQFF.

This chain connects TRBV9 to TRBJ2-5; D remains ambiguous. V was clipped by 4 bases and J by 4 bases, with 5 bases between them. Germline lookup yields CDR1 SGDLS and CDR2 YYNGEE. The length of the CDR3 is 11 residues. The CDR3 sequence: CASSSGETQYF. CDR3 nucleotide sequence: TGTGCCAGCAGCTCCGGAGAGACCCAGTACTTC. Variable domain in full (rest from reference TRBV9 and TRBJ2-5): DSGVTQTPKHLITATGQRVTLRCSPRSGDLSVYWYQQSLDQGLQFLIQYYNGEERAKGNILERFSAQQFPDLHSELNLSSLELGDSALYFCASSSGETQYFGPGTRLLVL.

The V call is TRBV28, the J call TRBJ2-7, with D hard to call. CDR3 length: 13 amino acids. The V gene's germline CDR1 is MDHEN and CDR2 SYDVKM. Between the trimmed V and J ends, which lost 5 bases and 2 bases, there was a span of 10 bases. The CDR3 DNA sequence: TGTGCCAGCAGTAGAGGCAGCACCTACGAGCAGTACTTC. Protein sequence: CASSRGSTYEQYF. Drawing the rest from reference TRBV28 and TRBJ2-7, the complete variable domain is DVKVTQSSRYLVKRTGEKVFLECVQDMDHENMFWYRQDPGLGLRLIYFSYDVKMKEKGDIPEGYSVSREKKERFSLILESASTNQTSMYLCASSRGSTYEQYFGPGTRLTVT.

This clone was counted only a few times. The chain carries TRBV15 and TRBJ2-1; TRBD1 aligns across 10 bases. The CDR3 covers 15 residues. The V gene's germline CDR1 is LNHNV and CDR2 YYDKDF (reference sequence). V shed 5 bases, J shed 9 bases, and the junction held 10 bases outside the gene matches. The CDR3 bases are TGTGCCACCAGCGGATTCGACAGGGGGCTTATTGAGCAGTTCTTC. It yields the protein CATSGFDRGLIEQFF.

This rearrangement joins TRBV5-4 to TRBJ1-2; D is unclear. Germline CDR1 and CDR2: SGHNT and YYREEE (reference sequence). This CDR3 spans 12 amino acids. V lost 1 base and J 7 bases, leaving 8 bases between the germline ends. The CDR3 sequence: CASSLPGFGYTF. CDR3 in DNA: TGTGCCAGCAGCTTGCCGGGGTTTGGCTACACCTTC. Drawing the rest from reference TRBV5-4 and TRBJ1-2, the complete variable domain is ETGVTQSPTHLIKTRGQQVTLRCSSQSGHNTVSWYQQALGQGPQFIFQYYREEENGRGNFPPRFSGLQFPNYSSELNVNALELDDSALYLCASSLPGFGYTFGSGTRLTVV.

The CDR3 bases are TGCGCCAGCAGCCATATCCTGAAGGGGACCGCCGGTTCACCCCTCCACTTT. Protein sequence: CASSHILKGTAGSPLHF. The genes are TRBV4-1 and TRBJ1-6; possible D gene TRBD1, 5 bases. Trimming removed 3 bases from V and 9 bases from J, with 21 bases in between. The CDR3 runs to 17 residues. Germline V gene data show CDR1 as MGHRA and CDR2 as YSYEKL.

The gene calls are TRBV10-3 and TRBJ1-3, with D possibly being TRBD1 (6 bases). CDR1 and CDR2 (germline): ENHRY, SYGVKD. Trimming removed 8 bases at V and 0 bases at J, with 14 bases between. This CDR3 region has 15 residues. CDR3 protein: CAIGGTQGSGNTIYF. The CDR3 DNA reads TGTGCCATCGGCGGAACACAGGGCTCTGGAAACACCATATATTTT.

The chain recombines TRBV2 with TRBJ2-7; D could derive from TRBD1 or TRBD2 (6 bases each). CDR1 SNHLY and CDR2 FYNNEI come from the germline V gene. CDR3 size: 16 residues. V lost 1 base to trimming and J lost 4 bases, with 17 bases between them. Here the CDR3 DNA reads TGTGCCAGCAGTGAAGAGGGCAGGGGACTCATGTACGAGCAGTACTTC. Its translation is CASSEEGRGLMYEQYF.

The CDR3: CASSPNRGTDTQYF. CDR3 sequence (DNA): TGTGCCAGCTCACCTAATAGGGGCACAGATACGCAGTATTTT. The chain joins TRBV18 to TRBJ2-3; D unresolved. CDR3 length equals 14 residues. Per germline, CDR1 KGHSH and CDR2 LQKENI. Trimming stripped 3 bases from V and 1 base from J, with 8 bases between.

The rearrangement joins TRBV4-3 to TRBJ1-4; the match to TRBD1 covers 11 bases. This CDR3 contains 17 residues. Germline V CDR1 and CDR2: LGHNA, YSLEER. The V and J ends lost 1 base and 8 bases, in that order; junction bases with no gene match: 9. CDR3 nucleotides: TGCGCCAGCAGCCAAGGTTCCTTCCGGGACAGGGGGGAAAAACTGTTTTTT. Translation: CASSQGSFRDRGEKLFF.

The V call is TRBV3-1 (or the pseudogene TRBV3-2), the J call TRBJ1-5, with D perhaps matching TRBD1 (5 bases). V lost 6 bases to trimming and J lost 1 base, with 10 bases between them. The CDR3 sequence is 14 residues long. From germline, CDR1 is LGHDT and CDR2 YNNKEL (reference sequence). The CDR3 loop is CASSRKGSNQPQHF. CDR3 sequence (DNA): TGTGCCAGCAGTCGGAAGGGGAGCAATCAGCCCCAGCATTTT.

CDR3 residues: CASSLGYRGQAYEQYF. The CDR3, as DNA: TGTGCCAGCAGCTTAGGGTATAGGGGACAGGCCTACGAGCAGTACTTC. This sequence joins TRBV7-2 and TRBJ2-7; TRBD1 aligns across 8 bases. Germline-derived CDR1 and CDR2 are SGHTA and FQGNSA. V trimming: 1 base; J trimming: 2 bases; junction bases outside the gene matches: 7. The CDR3 is 16 residues long.

V is TRBV7-8 and J is TRBJ2-5, with D uncertain. Germline CDR1 is SGHVS and CDR2 is FQNEAQ. The CDR3 covers 14 residues. V dropped 2 bases and J dropped 0 bases, with 7 bases sitting between them. CDR3 sequence reads: CASSLSNYQETQYF. CDR3 DNA: TGTGCCAGCAGCTTAAGTAATTACCAAGAGACCCAGTACTTC.

The chain recombines TRBV7-2 with TRBJ1-1; D is perhaps TRBD1 (6 bases). CDR1 SGHTA and CDR2 FQGNSA come from the germline V gene. V was clipped by 5 bases and J by 0 bases, with 16 bases between them. CDR3 length: 16 amino acids. The chain's CDR3 is CASSPGGGGMNTEAFF. In nucleotides, the CDR3 is TGTGCCAGCAGCCCTGGGGGGGGCGGGATGAACACTGAAGCTTTCTTT.

V usage is TRBV11-3 and J usage is TRBJ2-6, with a tentative D call TRBD1 (6 bases). V was clipped by 3 bases and J by 12 bases, with 12 bases between them. Germline CDR1 is SGHNT and CDR2 is YENEEA. The CDR3 covers 13 residues. CDR3 residues: CASSLSGDTVLTF. In DNA form, the CDR3 reads TGTGCCAGCAGCTTGTCAGGGGACACCGTCCTGACTTTC.

The V call is TRBV6-5, the J call TRBJ2-5; either TRBD1 or TRBD2 may fit D (6 bases each). The CDR3 has 13 amino acids. The ends were cut back, 8 bases at V and 1 base at J, with 11 bases in the middle. Germline V gives CDR1 MNHEY, CDR2 SVGAGI. The CDR3 is CASVRGAQETQYF. The DNA for the CDR3 is TGTGCCAGCGTGAGGGGGGCCCAAGAGACCCAGTACTTC.

The chain carries TRBV6-6 and TRBJ1-1; D ambiguous. V was pared by 7 bases and J by 5 bases, with 11 bases between. In germline, CDR1 is MNHNY, CDR2 SVGAGI (reference sequence). CDR3 length: 12 residues. CDR3 region: CASKVSDTEAFF. CDR3 DNA sequence: TGTGCCAGCAAGGTTAGCGATACTGAAGCTTTCTTT.

This clone appeared once. The genes are TRBV30 and TRBJ1-5, with no clear D. CDR1 GTSNPN and CDR2 SVGIG come from the germline V gene (reference sequence). V was trimmed by 4 bases and J by 5 bases, leaving 3 bases between them. The CDR3 covers 10 residues. The CDR3 nucleotides read TGTGCCTGGACTTATCAGCCCCAGCATTTT. Residues: CAWTYQPQHF.

The chain is built from TRBV19 and TRBJ1-1; unclear D gene. The CDR3 extends over 14 amino acids. The germline CDR1 and CDR2 sequences are LNHDA and SQIVND (reference sequence). The germline V and J ends were trimmed by 7 bases and 1 base, with 13 bases remaining between them. CDR3 nucleotide sequence: TGTGCCAGTACCCCTCTGGTAACGAACACTGAAGCTTTCTTT. It specifies CASTPLVTNTEAFF.

The V and J genes are TRBV3-1 (or the pseudogene TRBV3-2) and TRBJ1-3; D is unclear. The CDR3 extends over 15 amino acids. The V gene's germline CDR1 is LGHDT and CDR2 YNNKEL (reference sequence). The V end lost 0 bases, the J end lost 4 bases, and 10 bases lay between the germline ends. For the CDR3, the DNA is TGTGCCAGCAGCCAAGATCCGCGCTCCGGAAACACCATATATTTT. It translates to CASSQDPRSGNTIYF.

The gene calls are TRBV29-1 and TRBJ1-2; possible D gene TRBD1, 5 bases. This CDR3 contains 13 residues. V gave up 6 bases and J gave up 1 base, with 12 bases separating them. Germline V gene lookup returns CDR1 SQVTM and CDR2 ANQGSEA. CDR3 sequence reads: CSVGTDYNYGYTF. CDR3 DNA: TGCAGCGTAGGGACGGATTATAACTATGGCTACACCTTC.

The chain is built from TRBV29-1 and TRBJ2-2, with 7 bases aligning to TRBD1. Germline V gives CDR1 SQVTM, CDR2 ANQGSEA. Trimming at V came to 4 bases and at J to 3 bases, leaving 14 bases not matched to a gene. The CDR3 extends over 17 amino acids. DNA for the CDR3: TGCAGCGTTGCCCCATCCCCGGACAGGCGATACACCGGGGAGCTGTTTTTT. This encodes CSVAPSPDRRYTGELFF.

The CDR3: CASSLTRTLNYGYTF. CDR3 DNA sequence: TGTGCCAGCTCACTCACGAGGACACTTAACTATGGCTACACCTTC. The chain carries TRBV18 and TRBJ1-2, with D possibly matching TRBD1 (5 bases). The germline V and J ends were trimmed by 4 bases and 1 base, with 13 bases remaining between them. The V gene's germline CDR1 is KGHSH and CDR2 LQKENI. The CDR3 consists of 15 residues.